This TCR beta chain comes out of a study of T cell responses to AZD1222 COVID-19 vaccine (dated by TCRdb to about 2021). As for the study more broadly: Because spike-specific TCR depth and breadth did not differ between the two schedules, AZD1222 recipients who got a second dose at roughly 4 weeks were pooled with those who got a second dose at roughly 12 weeks. A total of 233 trial participants underwent TCR sequencing, of whom roughly 210 had received two doses of AZD1222 and roughly 26 had received two doses of the MenACWY control vaccine. Trial participants were enrolled by age into subgroups of 18-55, 56-69 and 70-plus years, and around 150, 29 and 61 TCR-sequenced participants, respectively, were included in these subgroups. Beyond this particular receptor, the publication reports: No day 14 peak-response samples were available, so repertoires were characterized only after the peak T cell response. Conclusions about previously exposed vaccinees were limited because only a handful of AZD1222 recipients were SARS-CoV-2 seropositive at baseline. In the small 56-69-year group, the increase in depth fell short of significance, most likely because of low power. Most participants were white British and females outnumbered males, and the authors suggested that clonal diversity may have been underestimated. Epitopes outside the regions mutated in the B.1.351 and B.1.1.7 variants were reportedly recognized by nearly half of the unique spike-specific TCRs. The whole spike protein was spanned by vaccine-associated CD4 TCRs, and dominant responses were seen in regions 160-218 and 743-854. Spike-specific TCR breadth and depth rose significantly after two AZD1222 doses compared with day 0 and with MenACWY recipients.

Interpreted using the paper, the time point label stands for: baseline before first vaccination. Vaccinee samples came from UK trials COV001 and COV002, including a single-blind randomized controlled phase 2/3 trial of AZD1222 (ChAdOx1 nCoV-19) in healthy adults. For TCRbeta chain sequencing, PBMC samples from trial participants were taken at day 0 and at day 28 after the second dose. The germline V gene sets CDR1 to KGHSH and CDR2 to LQKENI. Inclusive of the bounding cysteine and phenylalanine, the CDR3 is 14 residues long. Only CDR3 DNA is held: 42 bases, read in frame from base 1. Trimming removed 5 bases from V and 4 bases from J; the gene matches leave 6 bases unexplained. Details on this clone: The target of this receptor is not known. Base quality data are lacking; no much larger clone is found one base away.

The CDR3 regions of human TCRbeta chains were analyzed by immunosequencing. Processing in the source paper ran as follows. TCRs in the repertoires were matched against a reference library of SARS-CoV-2-specific TCRs that had been generated with the MIRA antigen-specificity platform. Breadth was defined as the fraction of unique TCRs that were SARS-CoV-2-associated. Depth was defined as the fraction of total T cells that were SARS-CoV-2-associated. Using the MIRA data, each spike-specific TCR was assigned both to the spike region to which the TCR was reactive and to a CD4 or CD8 class. Log10-transformed breadth and depth values were compared by one-way ANOVA with Sidak's multiple comparisons tests. The clones in this table, taken by TCRdb from immuneACCESS, are in-frame only. Not every clone is retained; where verified, under half of the shortfall comes from an unresolved V gene, and the cause of the rest is unknown. V, J and clone size are taken as reported in that table, and D and trimming were inferred from the DNA itself. This sample holds roughly 96,000 clones; roughly nine tenths were observed only once. The ten top clones hold around 1.6% of the sample.

The sequence is built from TRBV18 and TRBJ1-2, and 8 bases in between align with TRBD1. Source: peripheral blood, taken on day 0 of AZD1222 vaccination. The origin of this receptor is an adult in good health. The DNA sequence reads TGTGCCAGCTCATCCCGGGACAGGTTCTATGGCTACACCTTC. Its translation is CASSSRDRFYGYTF.